Following are 20 T cell receptor beta chains from one sample sequenced in a study of vaccination and CD4 T cells after COVID-19. Sequencing of the DNA from cultured CD4+ T cells was carried out with the Oncomine TCR Beta short-read assay. TCRdb re-derived calls from the PCR reads in MiXCR, one entry per CDR3 protein. The repertoire has about 8,500 distinct CDR3 sequences, roughly 23% of them found once; the top ten carry about 20%. Treatment described: approximately 9-day PBMC culture with coronavirus spike peptide pools or control peptides (ViraFEST assay). Their antigen targets remain unknown. The sample comprised cultured CD4+ T cells from blood. Source of these receptors: a human donor with COVID-19.

The chain carries TRBV12-3 or TRBV12-4 and TRBJ1-2; D may be TRBD1 (6 bases). CDR3 size: 13 residues. V gave up 4 bases and J gave up 4 bases, with 10 bases separating them. CDR3 sequence: CASSWDMVYGYTF. The CDR3 DNA sequence: TGTGCCAGCAGTTGGGACATGGTCTATGGCTACACCTTC.

This clonotype was counted only a few times. The genes are TRBV6-5 and TRBJ2-1; D may be TRBD1 (6 bases). This CDR3 spans 14 amino acids. With 4 bases removed from V and 6 bases from J, the gap between germline ends came to 13 bases. CDR1 and CDR2 from the germline V gene are MNHEY and SVGAGI. CDR3 bases: TGTGCCAGCAGTTTCAGGGGCGCGGGCAATGAGCAGTTCTTC. Residues: CASSFRGAGNEQFF.

This clonotype has a handful of counts. Written as DNA, the CDR3 is TGTGCCACCAGTGATTGGGTTGGAGGGGGCATAGTCCCCAAGAAAGGGGCCAACGTCCTGACTTTC. It specifies CATSDWVGGGIVPKKGANVLTF. The V gene is TRBV24-1, the J gene TRBJ2-6, with D possibly matching TRBD1 (7 bases). V was shortened by 2 bases and J by 4 bases, with 29 bases between the two germline ends. The V gene's germline CDR1 is KGHDR and CDR2 SFDVKD. This CDR3 has 22 residues.

This clonotype was found a few times. The chain links TRBV6-4 to TRBJ1-6; TRBD1 is a possible D gene (6 bases). Between the trimmed V and J ends, which lost 7 bases and 0 bases, there was a span of 16 bases. Germline assignment: CDR1 MRHNA and CDR2 SNTAGT. The CDR3 spans 17 residues. In nucleotides, the CDR3 is TGTGCCAGCATCGAACCCAGGGGTATCTCCTATAATTCACCCCTCCACTTT. This gives the protein CASIEPRGISYNSPLHF.

V gene TRBV7-9 combines with J gene TRBJ1-1; D perhaps matches TRBD1 (6 bases). Germline CDR1 SEHNR, CDR2 FQNEAQ (reference sequence). This CDR3 is 15 amino acids long. CDR3 DNA: TGTGTCGAGTTACCTACAGGGAATATGCGCACTGAAGCTTTCTTT. Translating it yields CVELPTGNMRTEAFF. The full variable domain, its missing parts supplied by reference TRBV7-9 and TRBJ1-1, is DTGVSQNPRHKITKRGQNVTFRCDPISEHNRLYWYRQTLGQGPEFLTYFQNEAQLEKSRLLSDRFSAERPKGSFSTLEIQRTEQGDSAMYLCVELPTGNMRTEAFFGQGTRLTVV.

This clonotype came up once. This chain joins TRBV11-2 and TRBJ2-7; 7 bases line up with TRBD1. This CDR3 has 16 amino acids. V was pared by 5 bases and J by 3 bases, with 13 bases of the junction left unmatched. The germline gives CDR1 SGHAT, CDR2 FQNNGV. CDR3 in DNA: TGTGCCAGCAGCCCTAGACGGCAGGGGGTTATCTACGAGCAGTACTTC. Protein sequence: CASSPRRQGVIYEQYF. The full variable domain, completed using reference TRBV11-2 and TRBJ2-7, is EAGVAQSPRYKIIEKRQSVAFWCNPISGHATLYWYQQILGQGPKLLIQFQNNGVVDDSQLPKDRFSAERLKGVDSTLKIQPAKLEDSAVYLCASSPRRQGVIYEQYFGPGTRLTVT.

The chain carries TRBV28 and TRBJ1-4; maybe TRBD1 (5 bases). The germline gives CDR1 MDHEN, CDR2 SYDVKM. V lost 5 bases and J 7 bases, leaving 17 bases between the germline ends. The CDR3 is 15 residues long. The CDR3 coding sequence is TGTGCCAGCAGTCTCACCGGGGCCCGGGTTGAAAAACTGTTTTTT. This encodes CASSLTGARVEKLFF.

The genes are TRBV7-3 and TRBJ2-1; TRBD2 might be the D (5 bases). CDR3 length: 16 residues. Trimming took off 1 base at V and 7 bases at J, with 17 bases between the two ends. Germline V lookup: CDR1 SGHTA, CDR2 FQGTGA. The CDR3 DNA sequence: TGTGCCAGCAGCTTAAGGCTCGGGGTGGACTTTAATGAGCAGTTCTTC. This gives the protein CASSLRLGVDFNEQFF.

This clonotype showed up just a few times. V usage is TRBV20-1 and J usage is TRBJ2-3; D remains ambiguous. CDR3 length: 12 amino acids. CDR1 is DFQATT, CDR2 SNEGSKA, per germline (reference sequence). Trimming removed 7 bases at V and 1 base at J, with 9 bases between. The CDR3 loop reads CSGFWGTDTQYF. In DNA, the CDR3 is TGCAGTGGCTTCTGGGGCACAGATACGCAGTATTTT.

V gene TRBV18 combines with J gene TRBJ1-2, with D possibly matching TRBD1 (5 bases). The CDR3 runs to 14 residues. The germline V gene encodes CDR1 KGHSH and CDR2 LQKENI. V lost 3 bases to trimming and J lost 0 bases, with 8 bases between them. Here the CDR3 reads CASSPGVANYGYTF. In DNA form, the CDR3 reads TGTGCCAGCTCACCGGGGGTGGCTAACTATGGCTACACCTTC.

The CDR3 region is CASSSSPQGAGELFF. In DNA form, the CDR3 reads TGTGCCAGCAGCTCCTCCCCTCAGGGTGCCGGGGAGCTGTTTTTT. The chain links TRBV7-2 to TRBJ2-2, with D possibly being TRBD1 (5 bases). Germline-derived CDR1 and CDR2 are SGHTA and FQGNSA. This CDR3 region has 15 residues. V gave up 4 bases and J gave up 6 bases, with 15 bases separating them.

The chain uses TRBV20-1 and TRBJ2-5; 13 nucleotides agree with TRBD2. J gave up 5 bases and V 5 bases, and 5 bases lay outside the gene matches. Germline-derived CDR1 and CDR2 are DFQATT and SNEGSKA (reference sequence). CDR3 length equals 14 residues. The CDR3 nucleotides are TGCAGTGCTGGGGGACTAGCGGGGCGGGAGACCCAGTACTTC. It yields the protein CSAGGLAGRETQYF.

V and J are TRBV5-6 and TRBJ1-2; D might be TRBD1 (5 bases). Trimming removed 3 bases at V and 4 bases at J, with 10 bases between. CDR3 length equals 13 residues. Germline values: CDR1 SGHDT, CDR2 YYEEEE. The chain's CDR3 is CASSYQGSYGYTF. Here the CDR3 DNA reads TGTGCCAGCAGCTATCAGGGATCCTATGGCTACACCTTC. Combining the CDR3 with reference TRBV5-6 and TRBJ1-2 gives the whole variable domain DAGVTQSPTHLIKTRGQQVTLRCSPKSGHDTVSWYQQALGQGPQFIFQYYEEEERQRGNFPDRFSGHQFPNYSSELNVNALLLGDSALYLCASSYQGSYGYTFGSGTRLTVV.

CDR3 sequence reads: CASSPDYSNQPQHF. CDR3 DNA sequence: TGTGCCAGCAGTCCGGACTATAGCAATCAGCCCCAGCATTTT. J is TRBJ1-5 and V is TRBV2; no firm D call. The CDR3 extends over 14 amino acids. The V gene lost 5 bases and the J gene lost 0 bases, with 8 bases spanning the gap. Germline CDR1 is SNHLY and CDR2 is FYNNEI.

The chain recombines TRBV21-1 with TRBJ1-5. TRBV21-1 is an annotated pseudogene. The CDR3 loop spans 9 amino acids. CDR3 region: CASNQPQHF. As DNA, the CDR3 is TGTGCCAGCAATCAGCCCCAGCATTTT.

The chain couples TRBV28 to TRBJ2-7; tentative D call: TRBD1 (6 bases). This CDR3 has 15 amino acids. Germline V gene data show CDR1 as MDHEN and CDR2 as SYDVKM. Trimming took 6 bases from V and 2 from J, leaving 17 bases between them. The CDR3 DNA sequence: TGTGCCAGCAGGGGATCCCTGACAGGCCCCTACGAGCAGTACTTC. It codes for CASRGSLTGPYEQYF.

Only a few counts were recorded for this clonotype. The chain couples TRBV25-1 to TRBJ2-7; TRBD1 is a possible D gene (6 bases). The V and J ends lost 6 bases and 4 bases respectively, with 16 bases between them. The V gene's germline CDR1 is MGHDK and CDR2 SYGVNS. The CDR3 length is 14 residues. The CDR3 reads CASSPPDRTYEQYF. CDR3 nucleotide sequence: TGTGCCAGCAGCCCCCCCGACAGGACGTACGAGCAGTACTTC.

The genes are TRBV6-1 and TRBJ2-7, with 8 bases identical to TRBD1. CDR1 and CDR2 (germline): MNHNS, SASEGT. J gave up 2 bases and V 6 bases, and 6 bases lay outside the gene matches. This CDR3 is 14 amino acids long. CDR3 region: CASRVRGPTYEQYF. In DNA form, the CDR3 reads TGTGCCAGCAGAGTCAGGGGGCCTACCTACGAGCAGTACTTC.

This sequence joins TRBV5-5 and TRBJ2-5, with 9 bases identical to TRBD1. Trimming took 4 bases from V and 4 from J; bases not matched to a gene: 11. Germline values: CDR1 SGHKS, CDR2 YYEKEE (reference sequence). This CDR3 comprises 16 residues. The CDR3 nucleotides read TGTGCCAGCAGCCCCAGACAGGGACAGGGTGGAGAGACCCAGTACTTC. Amino acids: CASSPRQGQGGETQYF.

Regarding this clonotype: Germline and junction disagree at one end, which may indicate a read error. The rearrangement links TRBV18 to TRBJ2-2, with TRBD2 matching over 10 bases. The CDR3 extends over 20 amino acids. Germline CDR1 is KGHSH and CDR2 is LQKENI. CDR3 region: CVSSPPRLAGVTSATGELFF. In nucleotides, the CDR3 is TGTGTCAGCTCACCACCGAGGCTAGCGGGGGTAACGTCGGCCACCGGGGAGCTGTTTTTT. The full variable domain, in which reference TRBV18 and TRBJ2-2 provide the parts outside the CDR3, is NAGVMQNPRHLVRRRGQEARLRCSPMKGHSHVYWYRQLPEEGLKFMVYLQKENIIDESGMPKERFSAEFPKEGPSILRIQQVVRGDSAAYFCVSSPPRLAGVTSATGELFFGEGSRLTVL.